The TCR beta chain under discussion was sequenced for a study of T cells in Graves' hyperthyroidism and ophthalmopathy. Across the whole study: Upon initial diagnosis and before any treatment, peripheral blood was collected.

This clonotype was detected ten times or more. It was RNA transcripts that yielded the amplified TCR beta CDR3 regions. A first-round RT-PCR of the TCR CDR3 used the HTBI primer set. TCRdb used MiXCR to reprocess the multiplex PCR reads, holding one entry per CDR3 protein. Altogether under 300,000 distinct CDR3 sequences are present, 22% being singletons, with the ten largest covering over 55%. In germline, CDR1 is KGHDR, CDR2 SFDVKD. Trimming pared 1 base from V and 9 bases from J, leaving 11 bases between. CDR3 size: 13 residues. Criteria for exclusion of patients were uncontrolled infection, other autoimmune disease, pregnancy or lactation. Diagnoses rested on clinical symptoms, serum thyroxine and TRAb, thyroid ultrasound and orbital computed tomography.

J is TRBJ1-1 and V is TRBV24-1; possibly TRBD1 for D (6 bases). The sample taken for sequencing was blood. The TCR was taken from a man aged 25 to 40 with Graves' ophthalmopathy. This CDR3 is CATSDFRDTQAFF. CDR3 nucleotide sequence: TGTGCCACCAGTGATTTTAGGGACACCCAAGCTTTCTTT.